Given below is one T cell receptor beta chain in context. Its antigen is as yet unknown. TCRdb's copy holds only in-frame clones and misses some; the assay was immunoSEQ multiplex PCR. The table includes some 60,000 clones, 70% to 85% detected once. This record comes from a study of radiotherapy plus CTLA-4 blockade in lung cancer. Overall study: Under 20% of patients responded objectively, and around 31% achieved disease control. Study results and caveats: Radiotherapy was combined with ipilimumab, and tumor-derived TCR clones then expanded in blood. Among reported predictors of response, early blood T cell clone dynamics with interferon-beta performed best.

Focal radiation plus CTLA-4 blockade with ipilimumab was administered to patients who had chemo-refractory metastatic non-small-cell lung cancer. This sample comprised peripheral blood, obtained from a patient treated with radiotherapy plus ipilimumab. The sequence came from a human donor with non-small cell lung cancer who had a complete response to radiotherapy plus ipilimumab.

The chain's CDR3 is CASSVDGTGTYEQYF. The CDR3 DNA reads TGTGCCAGCAGCGTAGATGGGACAGGGACCTACGAGCAGTACTTC. The J gene is TRBJ2-7, the V gene TRBV9, with 9 bases identical to TRBD1. J lost 2 bases, V lost 0 bases, and 3 bases had no gene match. Germline CDR1 reads SGDLS; CDR2 reads YYNGEE. This CDR3 is 15 amino acids long.